This is a list of T cell receptor beta chains from one sample in a study of T cell clones after liver transplantation. Sequencing was performed with immunoSEQ multiplex PCR; in TCRdb, only in-frame clones are kept and a portion is missing. The repertoire includes 70,000 to 95,000 clones, roughly 80% of them detected once, and less than 3.5% sits in the top ten. The sequencing used CD4+ T cells from blood, collected at the 22-month timepoint. The receptors come from a human patient who received a liver transplant. Some T cells may trace back to the graft donor. Each CDR3 is given with its conserved first and last residue. D genes are given only for firm matches. Size is omitted from some rows. Given values are once, few, many or a class for expanded clones.

TRBJ1-6	NA	NA	TRBV18	CASSPLPAGNNSPLHF	TGTGCCAGCTCACCCTTACCGGCAGGGAATAATTCACCCCTCCACTTT
TRBJ2-5	once	TRBD2	TRBV2	CASSGRLAGGRETQYF	TGTGCCAGCAGTGGCCGACTAGCGGGGGGGCGAGAGACCCAGTACTTC
TRBJ2-3	NA	TRBD1	TRBV2	CAIGQGTDTQYF	TGTGCCATTGGACAGGGAACAGATACGCAGTATTTT
TRBJ1-6	NA	NA	TRBV9	CASSVVPELGSPLHF	TGTGCCAGCAGCGTAGTTCCCGAGCTGGGTTCACCCCTCCACTTT
TRBJ2-1	NA	TRBD2	TRBV19	CASSPLAGGLYNEQFF	TGTGCCAGTAGTCCCCTAGCGGGGGGGCTCTACAATGAGCAGTTCTTC
TRBJ2-1	NA	NA	TRBV28	CATSTVNEQFF	TGTGCCACCTCAACAGTCAATGAGCAGTTCTTC
TRBJ2-7	NA	NA	TRBV11-2	CASTLDRLSYEQYF	TGTGCCAGCACCCTGGACAGACTCTCCTACGAGCAGTACTTC
TRBJ2-1	NA	NA	TRBV7-2	CASSYTPGPQFF	TGTGCCAGCAGTTACACACCGGGTCCTCAGTTCTTC
TRBJ2-2	NA	NA	TRBV9	CASSVGLSTGELFF	TGTGCCAGCAGCGTAGGGCTCAGTACCGGGGAGCTGTTTTTT
TRBJ1-5	NA	NA	TRBV7-2	CASSSDSGVKPQHF	TGTGCCAGCAGCTCAGACTCGGGAGTCAAGCCCCAGCATTTT
TRBJ2-7	few	NA	TRBV7-2	CASSRRYEQYF	TGTGCCAGCAGTCGACGCTACGAGCAGTACTTC
TRBJ2-3	NA	NA	TRBV27	CATRRTYTTDTQYF	TGTGCCACTAGGAGGACGTACACCACAGATACGCAGTATTTT
TRBJ2-2	NA	NA	TRBV4-2	CASSHSSWEPNTGELFF	TGTGCCAGCAGCCATAGTTCGTGGGAACCGAACACCGGGGAGCTGTTTTTT
TRBJ2-2	NA	NA	TRBV6-5	CASSFGTNTGELFF	TGTGCCAGCAGTTTCGGGACAAACACCGGGGAGCTGTTTTTT
TRBJ1-2	NA	NA	TRBV6-6	CASSTRDHYGYTF	TGTGCCAGCAGTACGAGGGATCACTATGGCTACACCTTC
TRBJ2-1	NA	NA	TRBV7-2	CASSVGPTYNEQFF	TGTGCCAGCAGCGTAGGACCTACCTACAATGAGCAGTTCTTC
TRBJ1-2	NA	NA	TRBV6-6	CASSYSPAPSNYGYTF	TGTGCCAGCAGTTACTCGCCAGCTCCCTCTAACTATGGCTACACCTTC
TRBJ2-5	NA	NA	TRBV12-5	CASFALGTQYF	TGTGCTAGTTTTGCCTTGGGGACCCAGTACTTC
TRBJ1-5	many	NA	TRBV6-1	CASSEQGLDEPQHF	TGTGCCAGCAGTGAACAGGGGTTGGACGAGCCCCAGCATTTT
TRBJ2-3	NA	TRBD2	TRBV28	CASSLSSGSGADTQYF	TGTGCCAGCAGTTTATCTAGCGGGAGTGGGGCAGATACGCAGTATTTT
TRBJ1-2	few	NA	TRBV28	CASSLSHRDNGYTF	TGTGCCAGCAGTTTATCTCACAGGGATAATGGCTACACCTTC
TRBJ2-3	NA	TRBD2	TRBV9	CASSGREEVSVTQYF	TGTGCCAGCAGCGGCCGGGAGGAGGTTTCGGTTACGCAGTATTTT
TRBJ2-1	NA	TRBD2	TRBV19	CASSTQTSGQQFF	TGTGCCAGTAGTACCCAGACTAGCGGACAGCAGTTCTTC
TRBJ2-7	NA	TRBD2	TRBV11-3	CASSQSGRNSEQYF	TGTGCCAGCAGCCAAAGCGGGAGGAACTCCGAGCAGTACTTC
TRBJ2-1	NA	NA	TRBV6-5	CASSYTGTADNEQFF	TGTGCCAGCAGTTACACCGGGACGGCGGACAATGAGCAGTTCTTC
TRBJ2-5	NA	TRBD2	TRBV7-6	CASSPGLAGGLGGETQYF	TGTGCCAGCAGCCCCGGACTAGCGGGAGGACTTGGCGGGGAGACCCAGTACTTC
TRBJ1-5	NA	TRBD1	TRBV19	CASTRTGSGNQPQHF	TGTGCCAGTACCCGGACAGGGTCGGGCAATCAGCCCCAGCATTTT
TRBJ2-1	NA	TRBD1	TRBV5-1	CASSLAGTGGNNEQFF	TGCGCCAGCAGCTTGGCCGGGACAGGGGGTAACAATGAGCAGTTCTTC
TRBJ2-5	NA	TRBD2	TRBV7-9	CASSLSGGAQETQYF	TGTGCCAGCAGCCTAAGCGGGGGGGCTCAAGAGACCCAGTACTTC
TRBJ2-5	NA	NA	TRBV7-9	CASSLGIYPEETQYF	TGTGCCAGCAGCTTAGGAATCTATCCCGAAGAGACCCAGTACTTC
TRBJ2-1	NA	TRBD1	TRBV7-9	CASSRRPGQGGNEQFF	TGTGCCAGCAGCAGGAGACCGGGACAGGGGGGCAATGAGCAGTTCTTC
TRBJ1-5	NA	TRBD1	TRBV2	CASSEWGQGGQPQHF	TGTGCCAGCAGTGAATGGGGACAGGGAGGTCAGCCCCAGCATTTT
TRBJ2-7	NA	TRBD1	TRBV2	CASRDRGSLYEQYF	TGTGCCAGCAGGGACAGGGGGAGTCTCTACGAGCAGTACTTC
TRBJ1-3	NA	NA	TRBV18	CASSSGANTIYF	TGTGCCAGCTCATCCGGGGCCAACACCATATATTTT
TRBJ2-3	NA	NA	TRBV29-1	CSVDGNTDTQYF	TGCAGCGTTGACGGAAACACAGATACGCAGTATTTT
TRBJ2-7	NA	NA	TRBV11-2	CASSLEGAEYF	TGTGCCAGCAGCTTAGAGGGGGCGGAGTACTTC
TRBJ2-7	NA	NA	TRBV7-2	CASSSRDMAYEQYF	TGTGCCAGCAGCTCCCGGGACATGGCCTACGAGCAGTACTTC